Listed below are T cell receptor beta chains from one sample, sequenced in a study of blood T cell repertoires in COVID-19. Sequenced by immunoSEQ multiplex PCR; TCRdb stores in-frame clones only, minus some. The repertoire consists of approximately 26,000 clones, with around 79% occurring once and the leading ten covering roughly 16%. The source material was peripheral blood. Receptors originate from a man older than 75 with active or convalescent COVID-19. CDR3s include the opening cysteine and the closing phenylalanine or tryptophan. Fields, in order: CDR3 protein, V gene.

CDR3aa: CASSQTVNQPQHF
v_gene: TRBV4-2

CDR3aa: CASSGGGTLNTEAFF
v_gene: TRBV2

CDR3aa: CASSPLTRGGDTQYF
v_gene: TRBV6-2/TRBV6-3

CDR3aa: CASSQTGGGQPQHF
v_gene: TRBV2

CDR3aa: CASSPSTRMNTEAFF
v_gene: TRBV28

CDR3aa: CASSYFRFDTQYF
v_gene: TRBV6-5

CDR3aa: CASSSATGLAGESTDTQYF
v_gene: TRBV27

CDR3aa: CSVTSGGTEAFF
v_gene: TRBV29-1

CDR3aa: CATSDERGPGDTEAFF
v_gene: TRBV24-1

CDR3aa: CASSLGETEAFF
v_gene: TRBV7-9

CDR3aa: CATSDFWQASNQPQHF
v_gene: TRBV24-1

CDR3aa: CASSLMDTANYGYTF
v_gene: TRBV7-9

CDR3aa: CASSLQETYGYTF
v_gene: TRBV9

CDR3aa: CASSSVGLAGAPGELFF
v_gene: TRBV5-1

CDR3aa: CASSQDWAAYEQYF
v_gene: TRBV4-1

CDR3aa: CASSSDRGLPGELFF
v_gene: TRBV5-1

CDR3aa: CASGARLSGGTEAFF
v_gene: TRBV6-5

CDR3aa: CASSQSWGGAFF
v_gene: TRBV28

CDR3aa: CASSPPGGNEQFF
v_gene: TRBV18

CDR3aa: CASSLGSGRASDTQYF
v_gene: TRBV28

CDR3aa: CASSLVRLATDTQYF
v_gene: TRBV7-8

CDR3aa: CASVDRGFSNEKLFF
v_gene: TRBV19

CDR3aa: CASKKRHRLRNGQGEYTIYF
v_gene: TRBV28

CDR3aa: CASSLPDRGLYEQYF
v_gene: TRBV7-9

CDR3aa: CASRPGQVYNEQFF
v_gene: TRBV19

CDR3aa: CASVLAGLSGNTIYF
v_gene: TRBV28

CDR3aa: CSVLTGGFWFF
v_gene: TRBV29-1

CDR3aa: CASSPGLSQPQHF
v_gene: TRBV18

CDR3aa: CASSPTTGPAYEQYF
v_gene: TRBV11-2

CDR3aa: CASSAGRGRLGVYF
v_gene: TRBV6-2/TRBV6-3

CDR3aa: CASRVQGDDEQYF
v_gene: TRBV6-5

CDR3aa: CASSVSGTTYEQYF
v_gene: TRBV9

CDR3aa: CASSLSASGGLSTDTQYF
v_gene: TRBV5-1

CDR3aa: CASSSVDRGANQPQHF
v_gene: TRBV7-8

CDR3aa: CASKAERFTEAFF
v_gene: TRBV19

CDR3aa: CASSLHRDYGYTF
v_gene: TRBV28

CDR3aa: CASRQTGGDYGYTF
v_gene: TRBV9

CDR3aa: CASSSLAGISYEQYF
v_gene: TRBV11-2

CDR3aa: CASSATDRHRQYF
v_gene: TRBV7-2

CDR3aa: CSVEMTGDNEQFF
v_gene: TRBV29-1

CDR3aa: CASRTGPDKGYEQYF
v_gene: TRBV2

CDR3aa: CASSLSASGGLGTDTQYF
v_gene: TRBV7-2